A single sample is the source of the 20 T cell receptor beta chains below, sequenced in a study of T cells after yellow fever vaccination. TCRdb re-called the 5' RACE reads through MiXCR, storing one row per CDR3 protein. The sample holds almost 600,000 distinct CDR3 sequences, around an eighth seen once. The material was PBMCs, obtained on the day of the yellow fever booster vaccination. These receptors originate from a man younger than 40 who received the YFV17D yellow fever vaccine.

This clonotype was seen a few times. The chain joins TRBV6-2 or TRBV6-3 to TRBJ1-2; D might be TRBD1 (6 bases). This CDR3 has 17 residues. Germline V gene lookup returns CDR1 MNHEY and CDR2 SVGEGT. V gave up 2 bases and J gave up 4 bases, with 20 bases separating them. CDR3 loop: CASSYNPSGQFTYGYTF. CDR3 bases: TGTGCCAGCAGTTACAATCCCTCCGGACAGTTTACCTATGGCTACACCTTC.

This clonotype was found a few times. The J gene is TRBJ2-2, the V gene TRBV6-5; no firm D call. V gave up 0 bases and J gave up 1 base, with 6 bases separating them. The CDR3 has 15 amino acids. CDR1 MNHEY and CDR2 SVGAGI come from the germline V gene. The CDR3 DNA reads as TGTGCCAGCAGTTACTCGACCAGGAACACCGGGGAGCTGTTTTTT. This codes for CASSYSTRNTGELFF.

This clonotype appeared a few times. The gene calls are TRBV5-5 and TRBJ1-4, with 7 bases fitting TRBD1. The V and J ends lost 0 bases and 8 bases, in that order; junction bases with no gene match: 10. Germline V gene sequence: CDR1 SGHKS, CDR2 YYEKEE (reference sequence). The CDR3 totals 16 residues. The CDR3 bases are TGTGCCAGCAGCTTGGCTCCCGGGACAGATTTCGAAAAACTGTTTTTT. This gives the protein CASSLAPGTDFEKLFF. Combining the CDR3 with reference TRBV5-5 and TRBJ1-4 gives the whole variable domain DAGVTQSPTHLIKTRGQQVTLRCSPISGHKSVSWYQQVLGQGPQFIFQYYEKEERGRGNFPDRFSARQFPNYSSELNVNALLLGDSALYLCASSLAPGTDFEKLFFGSGTQLSVL.

CDR3 region: CASSVLAGGKNEQFF. CDR3 bases: TGTGCCAGCAGCGTCTTAGCGGGAGGAAAAAATGAGCAGTTCTTC. The V gene is TRBV9, the J gene TRBJ2-1; 10 bases map to TRBD2. This CDR3 region has 15 residues. With 2 bases clipped from V and 7 bases from J, the junction kept 6 bases outside the gene matches. Germline V gene lookup returns CDR1 SGDLS and CDR2 YYNGEE.

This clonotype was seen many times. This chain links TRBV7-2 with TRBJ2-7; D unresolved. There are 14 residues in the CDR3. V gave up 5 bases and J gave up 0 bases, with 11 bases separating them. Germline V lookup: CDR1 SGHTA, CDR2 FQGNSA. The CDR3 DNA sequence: TGTGCCAGCAGCGTGGACCGTTACTCCTACGAGCAGTACTTC. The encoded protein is CASSVDRYSYEQYF.

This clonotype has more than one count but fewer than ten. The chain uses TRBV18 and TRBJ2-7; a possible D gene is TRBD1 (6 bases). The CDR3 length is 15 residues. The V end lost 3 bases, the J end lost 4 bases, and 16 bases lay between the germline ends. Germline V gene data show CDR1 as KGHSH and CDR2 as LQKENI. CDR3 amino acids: CASSPDRQKIYEQYF. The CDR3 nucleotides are TGTGCCAGCTCACCGGACAGACAGAAAATTTACGAGCAGTACTTC.

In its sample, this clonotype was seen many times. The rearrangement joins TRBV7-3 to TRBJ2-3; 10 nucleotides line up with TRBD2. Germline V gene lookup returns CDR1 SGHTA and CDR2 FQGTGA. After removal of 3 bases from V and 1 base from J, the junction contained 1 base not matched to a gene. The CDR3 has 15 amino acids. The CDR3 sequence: CASSFGTSGTDTQYF. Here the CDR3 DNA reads TGTGCCAGCAGCTTTGGGACTAGCGGCACAGATACGCAGTATTTT.

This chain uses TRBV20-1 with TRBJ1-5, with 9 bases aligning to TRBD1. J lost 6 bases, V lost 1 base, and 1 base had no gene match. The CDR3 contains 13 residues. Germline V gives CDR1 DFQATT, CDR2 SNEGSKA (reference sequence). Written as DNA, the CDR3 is TGCAGTGCTAGAGGGGACAGGGCTCAGCCCCAGCATTTT. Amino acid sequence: CSARGDRAQPQHF.

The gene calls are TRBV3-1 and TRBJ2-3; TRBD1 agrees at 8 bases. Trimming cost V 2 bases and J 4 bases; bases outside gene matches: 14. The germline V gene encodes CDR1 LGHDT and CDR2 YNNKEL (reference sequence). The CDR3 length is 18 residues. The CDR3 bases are TGTGCCAGCAGCCAACAGACCAGGACAGGGATTTATCCAGATACGCAGTATTTT. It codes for CASSQQTRTGIYPDTQYF.

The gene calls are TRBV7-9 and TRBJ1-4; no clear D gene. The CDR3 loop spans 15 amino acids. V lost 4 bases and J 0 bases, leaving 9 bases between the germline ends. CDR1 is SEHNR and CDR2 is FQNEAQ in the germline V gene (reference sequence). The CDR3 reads CASSSSVTTNEKLFF. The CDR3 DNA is TGTGCCAGCAGCTCCTCAGTCACAACTAATGAAAAACTGTTTTTT.

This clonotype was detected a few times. The CDR3 region has the DNA TGTGCCAGCAGAAGACTCGTCGCTGGGGAGCAGTACTTC. Its translation: CASRRLVAGEQYF. This chain joins TRBV28 and TRBJ2-7; no reliable D call. The CDR3 is 13 residues long. Germline values: CDR1 MDHEN, CDR2 SYDVKM. The V and J ends lost 6 bases and 7 bases respectively, with 16 bases between them.

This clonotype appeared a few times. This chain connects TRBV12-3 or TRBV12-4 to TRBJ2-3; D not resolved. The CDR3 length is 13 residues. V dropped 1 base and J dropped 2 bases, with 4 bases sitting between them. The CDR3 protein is CASSLDATDTQYF. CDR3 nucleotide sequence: TGTGCCAGCAGTTTAGACGCCACAGATACGCAGTATTTT.

The CDR3 loop is CASGLGAGTVIQETQYF. The CDR3 coding sequence is TGTGCTAGTGGTTTGGGGGCCGGGACAGTGATCCAAGAGACCCAGTACTTC. The chain links TRBV12-5 to TRBJ2-5; 7 bases fit TRBD1. Germline CDR1 LGHNT, CDR2 FRNRAP. After removal of 1 base from V and 1 base from J, the junction contained 9 bases not matched to a gene. This CDR3 is 17 amino acids long.

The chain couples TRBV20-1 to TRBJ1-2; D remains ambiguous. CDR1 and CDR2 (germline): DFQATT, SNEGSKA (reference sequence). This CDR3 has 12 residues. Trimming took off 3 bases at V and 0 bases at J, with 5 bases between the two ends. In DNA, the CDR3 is TGCAGTGCTAGCCCGGCTAACTATGGCTACACCTTC. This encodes CSASPANYGYTF.

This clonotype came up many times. CDR3 sequence (DNA): TGTGCCAGCAGCTTAGATTTAGACGGAGGTGAGCAGTTCTTC. The encoded protein is CASSLDLDGGEQFF. The rearrangement uses TRBV7-2 and TRBJ2-1, with a possible D match to TRBD2 (5 bases). V gave up 1 base and J gave up 9 bases, with 13 bases separating them. Germline CDR1 is SGHTA and CDR2 is FQGNSA. The CDR3 spans 14 residues.

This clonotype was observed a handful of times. The CDR3 loop reads CASSFGLAPFYEQYF. In DNA form, the CDR3 reads TGTGCCAGCAGCTTTGGTCTTGCCCCCTTCTACGAGCAGTACTTC. The V and J genes are TRBV13 and TRBJ2-7, with unresolved D. This CDR3 is 15 amino acids long. In germline, CDR1 is PRHDT, CDR2 FYEKMQ (reference sequence). V lost 3 bases and J lost 3, with 15 bases in between.

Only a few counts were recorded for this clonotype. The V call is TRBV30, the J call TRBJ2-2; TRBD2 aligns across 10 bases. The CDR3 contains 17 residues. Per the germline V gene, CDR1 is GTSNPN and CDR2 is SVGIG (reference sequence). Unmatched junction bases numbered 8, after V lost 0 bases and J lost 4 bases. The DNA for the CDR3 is TGTGCCTGGAGTGTATTAAGAACTAGCGGGGTCACCGGGGAGCTGTTTTTT. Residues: CAWSVLRTSGVTGELFF.

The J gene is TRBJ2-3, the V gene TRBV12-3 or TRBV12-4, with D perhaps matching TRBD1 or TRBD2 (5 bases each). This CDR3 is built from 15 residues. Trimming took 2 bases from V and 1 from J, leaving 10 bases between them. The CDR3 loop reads CASSLMGRGTDTQYF. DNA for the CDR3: TGTGCCAGCAGTTTAATGGGACGGGGCACAGATACGCAGTATTTT.

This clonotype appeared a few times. This CDR3 is CASSPYLAGELFF. The CDR3 DNA follows: TGTGCCAGTAGTCCATACCTAGCCGGGGAGCTGTTTTTT. J is TRBJ2-2 and V is TRBV19; D is unresolved. Deletions cut 5 bases from V and 6 bases from J, with 10 bases between. The CDR3 runs 13 residues. Germline assignment: CDR1 LNHDA and CDR2 SQIVND (reference sequence). The full variable domain, in which reference TRBV19 and TRBJ2-2 provide the parts outside the CDR3, is DGGITQSPKYLFRKEGQNVTLSCEQNLNHDAMYWYRQDPGQGLRLIYYSQIVNDFQKGDIAEGYSVSREKKESFPLTVTSAQKNPTAFYLCASSPYLAGELFFGEGSRLTVL.

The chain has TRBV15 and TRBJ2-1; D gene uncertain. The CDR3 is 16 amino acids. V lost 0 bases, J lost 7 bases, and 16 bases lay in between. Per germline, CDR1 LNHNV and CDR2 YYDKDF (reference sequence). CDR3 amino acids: CATSRDRSGTRNEQFF. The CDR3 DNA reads TGTGCCACCAGCAGAGATCGGTCGGGTACCAGGAATGAGCAGTTCTTC.